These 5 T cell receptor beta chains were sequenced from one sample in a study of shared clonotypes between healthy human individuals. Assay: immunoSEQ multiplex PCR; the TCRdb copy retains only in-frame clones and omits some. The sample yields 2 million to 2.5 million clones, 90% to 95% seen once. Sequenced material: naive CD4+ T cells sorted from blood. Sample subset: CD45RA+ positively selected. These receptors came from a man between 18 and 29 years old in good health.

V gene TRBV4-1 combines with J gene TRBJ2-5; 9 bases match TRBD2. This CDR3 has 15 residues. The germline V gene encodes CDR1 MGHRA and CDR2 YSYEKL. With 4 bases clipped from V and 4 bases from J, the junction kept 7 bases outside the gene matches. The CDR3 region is CASSPLAGGLETQYF. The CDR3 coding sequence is TGCGCCAGCAGCCCCCTTGCGGGGGGGCTAGAGACCCAGTACTTC.

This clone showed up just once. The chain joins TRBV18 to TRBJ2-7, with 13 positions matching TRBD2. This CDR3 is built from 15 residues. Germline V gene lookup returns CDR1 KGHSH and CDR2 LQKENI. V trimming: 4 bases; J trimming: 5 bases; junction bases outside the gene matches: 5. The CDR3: CASSLRGLAGNEQYF. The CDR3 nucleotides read TGTGCCAGCTCACTACGGGGACTAGCGGGAAACGAGCAGTACTTC. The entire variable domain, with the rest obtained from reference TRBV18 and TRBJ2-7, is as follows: NAGVMQNPRHLVRRRGQEARLRCSPMKGHSHVYWYRQLPEEGLKFMVYLQKENIIDESGMPKERFSAEFPKEGPSILRIQQVVRGDSAAYFCASSLRGLAGNEQYFGPGTRLTVT.

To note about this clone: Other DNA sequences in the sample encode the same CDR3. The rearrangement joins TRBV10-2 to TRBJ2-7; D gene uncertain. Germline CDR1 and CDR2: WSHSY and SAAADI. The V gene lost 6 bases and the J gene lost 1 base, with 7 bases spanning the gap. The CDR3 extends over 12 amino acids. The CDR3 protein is CASRDLSYEQYF. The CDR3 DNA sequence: TGCGCCAGCAGGGACCTATCCTACGAGCAGTACTTC.

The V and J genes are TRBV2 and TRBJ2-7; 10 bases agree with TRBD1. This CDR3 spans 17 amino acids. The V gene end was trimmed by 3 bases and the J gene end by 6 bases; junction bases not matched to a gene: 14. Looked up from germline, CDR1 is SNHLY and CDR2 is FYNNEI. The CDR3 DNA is TGTGCCAGCAGTGAGACTCGACAGGGGGCTACCCGGGGCGAGCAGTACTTC. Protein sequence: CASSETRQGATRGEQYF.

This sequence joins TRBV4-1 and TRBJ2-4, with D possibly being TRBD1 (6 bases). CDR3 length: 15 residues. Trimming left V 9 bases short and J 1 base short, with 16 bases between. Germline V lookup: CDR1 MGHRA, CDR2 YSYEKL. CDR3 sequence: CASPPLRGAKNIQYF. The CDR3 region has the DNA TGCGCCAGTCCACCGCTAAGGGGGGCCAAAAACATTCAGTACTTC.